Following are 14 T cell receptor beta chains from one sample sequenced in a study of T cell responses to AZD1222 COVID-19 vaccine. Produced via immunoSEQ multiplex PCR; TCRdb's table is partial and in-frame only. The sample includes around 160,000 clones, 70% to 90% of them seen just once. The material sequenced was peripheral blood, taken on day 0 of AZD1222 vaccination. The receptors come from an adult in good health.

V is TRBV19 and J is TRBJ1-2; tentatively, D is TRBD1 (5 bases). This CDR3 contains 13 residues. The germline V gene has CDR1 LNHDA and CDR2 SQIVND (reference sequence). Deletions cut 8 bases from V and 8 bases from J, with 18 bases between. The CDR3 DNA reads as TGTGCCAGTCGACAGACGGGAGTTTACGGCTACACCTTC. It specifies CASRQTGVYGYTF.

This chain links TRBV7-8 with TRBJ1-2; no clear D. CDR3 length equals 14 residues. Germline V CDR1 and CDR2: SGHVS, FQNEAQ. Trimming took off 4 bases at V and 1 base at J, with 10 bases between the two ends. CDR3: CASSSGTNNYGYTF. The CDR3 nucleotides read TGTGCCAGCAGCTCGGGAACGAATAACTATGGCTACACCTTC. The entire variable domain, with the rest obtained from reference TRBV7-8 and TRBJ1-2, is as follows: GAGVSQSPRYKVAKRGQDVALRCDPISGHVSLFWYQQALGQGPEFLTYFQNEAQLDKSGLPSDRFFAERPEGSVSTLKIQRTQQEDSAVYLCASSSGTNNYGYTFGSGTRLTVV.

CDR3 sequence: CASRSQGRSGNTIYF. In DNA form, the CDR3 reads TGTGCCAGTAGAAGTCAGGGGAGATCTGGAAACACCATATATTTT. The chain combines TRBV19 with TRBJ1-3; maybe TRBD1 (6 bases). CDR1 and CDR2 from the germline V gene are LNHDA and SQIVND (reference sequence). The CDR3 runs 15 residues. The V end lost 6 bases, the J end lost 1 base, and 13 bases lay between the germline ends.

This clone came up once. The CDR3 is CASSFWGEQFF. CDR3 nucleotide sequence: TGTGCCAGCAGCTTTTGGGGAGAGCAGTTCTTC. The V call is TRBV5-4, the J call TRBJ2-1, with D hard to call. CDR1 SGHNT and CDR2 YYREEE come from the germline V gene (reference sequence). The CDR3 covers 11 residues. V was shortened by 2 bases and J by 10 bases, with 7 bases between the two germline ends.

The chain recombines TRBV24-1 with TRBJ2-1; 9 bases match TRBD1. From germline, CDR1 is KGHDR and CDR2 SFDVKD. After removal of 2 bases from V and 4 bases from J, the junction contained 5 bases not matched to a gene. This CDR3 is 16 amino acids long. CDR3 DNA sequence: TGTGCCACCAGTGATTCCGGGACAGGGAATTACAATGAGCAGTTCTTC. This gives the protein CATSDSGTGNYNEQFF.

This clone was detected only once. The chain couples TRBV6-5 to TRBJ2-7; D could derive from TRBD1 or TRBD2 (6 bases each). V was trimmed by 8 bases and J by 5 bases, leaving 22 bases between them. Germline CDR1 reads MNHEY; CDR2 reads SVGAGI. The CDR3 is 15 residues long. CDR3 nucleotide sequence: TGTGCCAGCGGGAGGTTGGGGCCAGGGGCCCACGAGCAGTACTTC. This gives the protein CASGRLGPGAHEQYF.

V gene TRBV14 combines with J gene TRBJ2-7; a possible D gene is TRBD2 (6 bases). This CDR3 spans 16 amino acids. CDR1 and CDR2 from the germline V gene are SGHDN and FVKESK. Trimming left V 4 bases short and J 0 bases short, with 16 bases between. For the CDR3, the DNA is TGTGCCAGCAGCCCCGGGGGATCTTTAAGCTCCTACGAGCAGTACTTC. This codes for CASSPGGSLSSYEQYF.

The V call is TRBV14, the J call TRBJ1-3; 9 positions agree with TRBD1. The CDR3 loop spans 14 amino acids. After removal of 4 bases from V and 5 bases from J, the junction contained 3 bases not matched to a gene. Germline V gene sequence: CDR1 SGHDN, CDR2 FVKESK. CDR3 nucleotides: TGTGCCAGCAGCCCACAGGGGGCAAGAAACACCATATATTTT. Amino acids: CASSPQGARNTIYF. The variable domain in full, with the rest retrieved from reference TRBV14 and TRBJ1-3, is EAGVTQFPSHSVIEKGQTVTLRCDPISGHDNLYWYRRVMGKEIKFLLHFVKESKQDESGMPNNRFLAERTGGTYSTLKVQPAELEDSGVYFCASSPQGARNTIYFGEGSWLTVV.

The chain has TRBV5-5 and TRBJ1-6, with D possibly being TRBD1 (5 bases). The ends were cut back, 0 bases at V and 7 bases at J, with 17 bases in the middle. This CDR3 is 17 amino acids long. Germline CDR1 is SGHKS and CDR2 is YYEKEE (reference sequence). The CDR3 here is CASSLGLSKGINSPLHF. The DNA for the CDR3 is TGTGCCAGCAGCTTGGGTTTGAGTAAGGGGATAAATTCACCCCTCCACTTT.

The chain recombines TRBV7-9 with TRBJ2-7, with 7 bases lining up with TRBD1. V was clipped by 5 bases and J by 6 bases; unmatched bases: 16. The CDR3 is made up of 16 amino acids. The germline CDR1 and CDR2 sequences are SEHNR and FQNEAQ (reference sequence). CDR3 in DNA: TGTGCCAGCAGCCAAGCAGCCGGGACAGCCTTTGCCGAGCAGTACTTC. Translated, it gives CASSQAAGTAFAEQYF.

The chain links TRBV4-3 to TRBJ2-1; either TRBD1 or TRBD2 may supply D (5 bases each). CDR1 is LGHNA, CDR2 YSLEER, per germline. This CDR3 has 17 amino acids. The V and J ends lost 0 bases and 0 bases respectively, with 12 bases between them. The CDR3 bases are TGCGCCAGCAGCCAAGACCTGGGACCCCGCTCCTACAATGAGCAGTTCTTC. Translated, it gives CASSQDLGPRSYNEQFF.

The J gene is TRBJ1-1, the V gene TRBV6-4; D ambiguous. The CDR3 runs to 14 residues. V lost 3 bases to trimming and J lost 4 bases, with 12 bases between them. Per germline, CDR1 MRHNA and CDR2 SNTAGT. The CDR3 coding sequence is TGTGCCAGCAGTGATCGCGGGGAGTTCACTGAAGCTTTCTTT. It codes for CASSDRGEFTEAFF.

V usage is TRBV9 and J usage is TRBJ2-3, with a tentative D call TRBD1 (5 bases). The CDR3 sequence is 14 residues long. V gave up 4 bases and J gave up 1 base, with 10 bases separating them. Germline loops: CDR1 SGDLS, CDR2 YYNGEE. The CDR3 DNA follows: TGTGCCAGCAGCCTCCTAGGGGGCACAGATACGCAGTATTTT. It is translated as CASSLLGGTDTQYF.

This rearrangement joins TRBV28 to TRBJ1-2, with TRBD1 matching over 8 bases. The length of the CDR3 is 12 residues. The V gene's germline CDR1 is MDHEN and CDR2 SYDVKM. V shed 7 bases, J shed 8 bases, and the junction held 6 bases outside the gene matches. CDR3 coding DNA: TGTGCCAGCACTCAGGGGGCTTACGGCTACACCTTC. Translation: CASTQGAYGYTF.